These T cell receptor beta chains were read from a single sample in a study of cytomegalovirus exposure and HLA in healthy donors. Assay: immunoSEQ multiplex PCR; the TCRdb copy retains only in-frame clones and omits some. The data show 150,000 or so clones, around 79% seen once. Sequencing used PBMCs. These receptors were collected from a man aged 25-45 years in good health and CMV-seropositive. Each CDR3 is given with its conserved first and last residue.

TRBV2,.,CASSFYEQYF
TRBV2,TRBJ1-5,CASSREGQGNNQPQHF
TRBV27,TRBJ2-7,CASSLTGGEQYF
TRBV10-3,TRBJ2-2,CAISGGLAGGAGELFF
TRBV29-1,TRBJ2-2,CSVSGTLNTGELFF
TRBV5-4,TRBJ2-3,CASSLRLAESTDTQYF
TRBV11-2,TRBJ2-7,CASSLLYEQYF
TRBV2,TRBJ2-3,CASSVGPTGTQYF
TRBV18,TRBJ1-3,CASSPPGTESGNTIYF
TRBV5-1,TRBJ2-2,CASSGGQSNTGELFF
TRBV7-9,TRBJ2-1,CASSPEGQGGNEQFF
TRBV2,TRBJ1-1,CASSEQGAVNTEAFF
TRBV30,TRBJ2-3,CAWSVSGGWGTSTDTQYF
TRBV29-1,TRBJ2-1,CSVDALRGLSGNEQFF
TRBV19,TRBJ2-2,CASSNFGGANTGELFF
TRBV7-8,TRBJ1-4,CASSGTGTGGEKLFF
TRBV27,TRBJ2-5,CASSSLSGPQETQYF
TRBV4-3,TRBJ1-4,CASSQPTGGPEKLFF
TRBV6-6,TRBJ2-5,CASRPGRQETQYF
TRBV15,TRBJ2-7,CATSRPTSGLSYEQYF
TRBV10-3,TRBJ2-5,CAISAERESGTQYF
TRBV18,TRBJ2-1,CASSHGRAPRPNNEQFF
TRBV11-2,TRBJ2-1,CASSLSRTGVLFF
TRBV30,TRBJ2-2,CAWKAGEGTGELFF
TRBV4-2,TRBJ2-5,CASSQESVGGGAGTQYF
TRBV6-1,TRBJ1-1,CASSEMGAQAFF
TRBV2,TRBJ1-1,CASSPTTANTEAFF
TRBV6-7,TRBJ2-6,CASSFWGGLFSGANVLTF
TRBV6-1,TRBJ2-1,CASSAPGLGVDEQFF
TRBV7-6,TRBJ2-5,CASSLGGASGSKETQYF
TRBV9,TRBJ1-5,CASSSRGAADQPQHF
TRBV11-2,TRBJ1-1,CASTQDSEGEAFF
TRBV4-3,TRBJ2-1,CASSQDSARLYNEQFF
TRBV7-8,TRBJ2-7,CASSIPLAGGPHEQYF
TRBV7-9,TRBJ1-1,CASSSRDRGSTEAFF
TRBV10-3,TRBJ2-1,CAISVAGGQGEQFF
TRBV7-2,TRBJ1-2,CASSLESIYGYTF
TRBV9,TRBJ2-2,CASSLGQTNTGELFF
TRBV6-5,TRBJ2-7,CASRRGGTGYEQYF
TRBV18,TRBJ1-2,CASSPTGNYGYTF
TRBV19,TRBJ2-7,CASRITSGTYEQYF
TRBV5-1,TRBJ2-7,CASSSGLASYEQYF
TRBV2,TRBJ2-7,CAGGGQGGEQYF
TRBV7-3,TRBJ2-7,CASSSQGRDEQYF
TRBV9,TRBJ2-2,CASSAGQGTGELFF
TRBV5-4,TRBJ1-1,CASSLAGLEGTEAFF
TRBV7-9,TRBJ2-4,CASSLKGQENIQYF
TRBV6-5,TRBJ2-4,CASRPHMGRGDIQYF
TRBV27,TRBJ1-1,CASSLNRNTEAFF
TRBV19,TRBJ1-2,CASSVQGNYGYTF
TRBV30,TRBJ2-7,CAWSVQGYEQYF
TRBV19,TRBJ1-1,CASSIERGGTEAFF
TRBV2,TRBJ1-5,CASSGAYSNQPQHF
TRBV7-2,TRBJ1-4,CASSLFRVANEKLFF
TRBV7-2,TRBJ2-2,CASSPLTSLYTGELFF
TRBV30,TRBJ1-4,CAWTHGARNSNEKLFF
TRBV11-2,TRBJ2-7,CASSPRQVSYEQYF
TRBV11-3,TRBJ1-1,CASSTGGTEAFF
TRBV5-1,TRBJ1-6,CASSFNRGDNSPLHF
TRBV5-1,TRBJ1-2,CASSAGQGGIYGYTF